Presented here are 22 T cell receptor beta chains from one specimen sequenced in a study of OX40 agonist ivuxolimab in advanced cancers. The method was immunoSEQ multiplex PCR; TCRdb's version includes in-frame clones alone and lacks a portion of them. Of more than 45,000 clones listed, 80% to 90% were seen once; the top ten hold approximately 13%. The sequenced sample was CD4+ or CD8+ T cells sorted from blood, obtained in a trial of the OX40 agonist ivuxolimab. These receptors were collected from an adult with an advanced solid tumor such as melanoma, head and neck, liver or kidney cancer.

This chain joins TRBV7-2 and TRBJ2-1, with 8 bases identical to TRBD2. This CDR3 region has 15 residues. J lost 4 bases, V lost 3 bases, and 5 bases had no gene match. Germline V CDR1 and CDR2: SGHTA, FQGNSA. The CDR3 DNA follows: TGTGCCAGCAGCTTTGCGGGAGGCCCTTACAATGAGCAGTTCTTC. Translation: CASSFAGGPYNEQFF.

The V gene is TRBV13, the J gene TRBJ1-4; D is perhaps TRBD1 (5 bases). Germline V gene data show CDR1 as PRHDT and CDR2 as FYEKMQ (reference sequence). V was shortened by 1 base and J by 4 bases, with 10 bases between the two germline ends. This CDR3 comprises 15 residues. The CDR3 coding sequence is TGTGCCAGCAGCTTAGCACGGACATATAATGAAAAACTGTTTTTT. Amino acid sequence: CASSLARTYNEKLFF.

The J gene is TRBJ2-7, the V gene TRBV20-1, with D perhaps TRBD1 (6 bases). V shed 5 bases and J shed 9 bases, with 11 bases lying between them. The CDR3 runs 10 residues. Germline V gene data show CDR1 as DFQATT and CDR2 as SNEGSKA (reference sequence). CDR3 region: CSAHRARQYV. In nucleotides, the CDR3 is TGCAGTGCTCACAGGGCCCGGCAGTACGTC.

The table lists this clone with a count of one. The chain is built from TRBV10-2 and TRBJ1-2; 10 bases are a match to TRBD1. Germline CDR1 WSHSY, CDR2 SAAADI. V shed 6 bases, J shed 3 bases, and the junction held 1 base outside the gene matches. This CDR3 comprises 13 residues. The CDR3, as DNA: TGCGCCAGCAGCGGGACAGGGGACTATGGCTACACCTTC. Translated: CASSGTGDYGYTF.

This sequence joins TRBV6-5 and TRBJ2-1, with 11 bases lining up with TRBD2. The CDR3 spans 14 residues. After removal of 2 bases from V and 6 bases from J, the junction contained 0 bases not matched to a gene. Germline CDR1 MNHEY, CDR2 SVGAGI. The CDR3 nucleotides read TGTGCCAGCAGTTACACTAGCGGGGGCAATGAGCAGTTCTTC. Its translation: CASSYTSGGNEQFF.

V and J are TRBV6-5 and TRBJ1-2; the D is unclear. The V gene lost 4 bases and the J gene lost 7 bases, with 10 bases spanning the gap. CDR3 size: 12 residues. CDR1 is MNHEY, CDR2 SVGAGI, per germline. CDR3 protein: CASSSSVLGYTF. CDR3 DNA: TGTGCCAGCAGTTCCTCGGTGCTTGGCTACACCTTC.

The V gene is TRBV27, the J gene TRBJ1-2; D is perhaps TRBD1 (5 bases). The CDR3 loop spans 17 amino acids. In germline, CDR1 is MNHEY, CDR2 SMNVEV (reference sequence). Trimming left V 6 bases short and J 1 base short, with 21 bases between. The DNA of the CDR3 is TGTGCCAGCAGCCCATATTATGTGCAGGGCGGTAACTATGGCTACACCTTC. It codes for CASSPYYVQGGNYGYTF.

The chain recombines TRBV11-2 with TRBJ2-2; 7 positions agree with TRBD2. The germline V gene encodes CDR1 SGHAT and CDR2 FQNNGV. The CDR3 loop spans 16 amino acids. After removal of 7 bases from V and 5 bases from J, the junction contained 13 bases not matched to a gene. The CDR3 DNA sequence: TGTGCCAGCATCCCGTCGGGGGGAGGGATGACCGGGGAGCTGTTTTTT. Translated: CASIPSGGGMTGELFF. Filled out from reference TRBV11-2 and TRBJ2-2, the complete variable domain reads EAGVAQSPRYKIIEKRQSVAFWCNPISGHATLYWYQQILGQGPKLLIQFQNNGVVDDSQLPKDRFSAERLKGVDSTLKIQPAKLEDSAVYLCASIPSGGGMTGELFFGEGSRLTVL.

The DNA for the CDR3 is TGTGCCAGCAGTCAAAGGCTTGATCAAGAGACCCAGTACTTC. Translating gives CASSQRLDQETQYF. The chain combines TRBV2 with TRBJ2-5; D not certain. The V gene lost 5 bases and the J gene lost 2 bases, with 12 bases spanning the gap. CDR3 length: 14 amino acids. From germline, CDR1 is SNHLY and CDR2 FYNNEI.

The chain recombines TRBV4-3 with TRBJ2-3; tentatively, D is TRBD1 (6 bases). CDR1 and CDR2 (germline): LGHNA, YSLEER. CDR3 size: 13 residues. The germline V and J ends were trimmed by 1 base and 7 bases, with 9 bases remaining between them. CDR3 sequence reads: CASSQAGTYTQYF. CDR3 in DNA: TGCGCCAGCAGCCAAGCAGGGACATATACGCAGTATTTT.

The V and J genes are TRBV7-2 and TRBJ1-1, with a weak D call TRBD1 (5 bases). V was pared by 5 bases and J by 3 bases, with 13 bases between. This CDR3 is 14 amino acids long. Germline CDR1 is SGHTA and CDR2 is FQGNSA. DNA of the CDR3: TGTGCCAGCAGCACAGGCCCCGGGCACACTGAAGCTTTCTTT. Translation gives CASSTGPGHTEAFF. The full variable domain, rest sourced from reference TRBV7-2 and TRBJ1-1, is GAGVSQSPSNKVTEKGKDVELRCDPISGHTALYWYRQSLGQGLEFLIYFQGNSAPDKSGLPSDRFSAERTGGSVSTLTIQRTQQEDSAVYLCASSTGPGHTEAFFGQGTRLTVV.

This clone was recorded once. This sequence joins TRBV5-1 and TRBJ2-2; unclear D gene. CDR1 and CDR2 (germline): SGHRS, YFSETQ. The V end lost 0 bases, the J end lost 4 bases, and 10 bases lay between the germline ends. This CDR3 is built from 15 residues. The CDR3 sequence is CASSLAGSSTGELFF. The CDR3 nucleotides are TGCGCCAGCAGCTTGGCTGGTTCTTCCACCGGGGAGCTGTTTTTT.

This rearrangement joins TRBV5-6 to TRBJ2-2, with 9 positions matching TRBD2. The CDR3 loop spans 16 amino acids. The germline V gene encodes CDR1 SGHDT and CDR2 YYEEEE. The ends lost 1 base at V and 3 bases at J; junction bases unmatched: 4. This CDR3 reads CASSLWREGYTGELFF. The CDR3 coding sequence is TGTGCCAGCAGCTTGTGGCGGGAGGGTTACACCGGGGAGCTGTTTTTT.

The chain uses TRBV9 and TRBJ1-5; D is possibly TRBD1 (6 bases). The CDR3 contains 14 residues. V shed 4 bases and J shed 2 bases, with 10 bases lying between them. Germline V CDR1 and CDR2: SGDLS, YYNGEE. CDR3 protein: CASSRGGGNQPQHF. The CDR3 region has the DNA TGTGCCAGCAGCCGAGGGGGAGGCAATCAGCCCCAGCATTTT.

The chain couples TRBV15 to TRBJ1-1; D ambiguous. The CDR3 runs to 15 residues. Trimming left V 0 bases short and J 4 bases short, with 12 bases between. Germline CDR1 is LNHNV and CDR2 is YYDKDF (reference sequence). For the CDR3, the DNA is TGTGCCACCAGCAGAGATCTGGGGTTGGGCACTGAAGCTTTCTTT. Translation: CATSRDLGLGTEAFF. The full variable domain, rest sourced from reference TRBV15 and TRBJ1-1, is DAMVIQNPRYQVTQFGKPVTLSCSQTLNHNVMYWYQQKSSQAPKLLFHYYDKDFNNEADTPDNFQSRRPNTSFCFLDIRSPGLGDTAMYLCATSRDLGLGTEAFFGQGTRLTVV.

The V gene is TRBV27, the J gene TRBJ2-1; D call uncertain. From germline, CDR1 is MNHEY and CDR2 SMNVEV (reference sequence). Between the trimmed V and J ends, which lost 2 bases and 5 bases, there was a span of 7 bases. This CDR3 comprises 13 residues. The CDR3 loop is CASSLSLNNEQFF. The CDR3 DNA reads TGTGCCAGCAGTTTAAGTCTTAACAATGAGCAGTTCTTC.

The chain uses TRBV9 and TRBJ2-2; D not certain. Per the germline V gene, CDR1 is SGDLS and CDR2 is YYNGEE. The V end was cut by 5 bases, the J end by 4 bases, with 9 bases between. This CDR3 comprises 13 residues. The CDR3 is CASSPPRTGELFF. Here the CDR3 DNA reads TGTGCCAGCAGTCCTCCGCGCACCGGGGAGCTGTTTTTT.

The CDR3 reads CASRRRAVGTPEETQYF. CDR3 DNA: TGCGCCAGCAGGCGAAGAGCCGTGGGGACACCTGAGGAGACCCAGTACTTC. The chain carries TRBV4-1 and TRBJ2-5; TRBD1 might be the D (6 bases). Germline V gene data show CDR1 as MGHRA and CDR2 as YSYEKL. The V end was cut by 6 bases, the J end by 5 bases, with 25 bases between. This CDR3 spans 17 amino acids.

The count of this clone is one. Other DNA variants within this sample encode the same CDR3. The gene calls are TRBV9 and TRBJ2-3; D unclear. CDR1 and CDR2 (germline): SGDLS, YYNGEE. Trimming stripped 0 bases from V and 1 base from J, with 9 bases between. This CDR3 region has 15 residues. Written as DNA, the CDR3 is TGTGCCAGCAGCGTAGAGGGTGGGCGCACAGATACGCAGTATTTT. Protein: CASSVEGGRTDTQYF.

The V and J genes are TRBV27 and TRBJ2-7, with 12 nucleotides matching TRBD2. With 5 bases clipped from V and 7 bases from J, the junction kept 6 bases outside the gene matches. CDR1 is MNHEY, CDR2 SMNVEV, per germline (reference sequence). The CDR3 loop spans 14 amino acids. The CDR3 nucleotides are TGTGCCAGCAGTGGACTAGCGGGACGGGGGGAGCAGTACTTC. Protein: CASSGLAGRGEQYF.

The J gene is TRBJ2-2, the V gene TRBV7-2, with 10 positions matching TRBD1. The CDR3 runs to 16 residues. Trimming at V came to 3 bases and at J to 5 bases, leaving 6 bases not matched to a gene. CDR1 and CDR2 (germline): SGHTA, FQGNSA. The CDR3 loop reads CASSFLTGGATGELFF. The DNA for the CDR3 is TGTGCCAGCAGCTTCTTGACAGGGGGCGCGACCGGGGAGCTGTTTTTT.

The chain uses TRBV19 and TRBJ1-5; perhaps TRBD1 as D (6 bases). CDR1 and CDR2 (germline): LNHDA, SQIVND (reference sequence). Trimming took 5 bases from V and 2 from J, leaving 10 bases between them. The CDR3 runs to 14 residues. Here the CDR3 reads CASSPGHRNQPQHF. The CDR3 nucleotides are TGTGCCAGTAGTCCGGGACATCGCAATCAGCCCCAGCATTTT.